One and the same sample provided the 21 T cell receptor beta chains below, sequenced in a study of T cells in localized non-small cell lung cancer. The method was immunoSEQ multiplex PCR; TCRdb's version includes in-frame clones alone and lacks a portion of them. The sample contains about 880 clones, approximately 23% of which appear only once. The sequencing here drew on normal lung tissue next to the tumor, taken before any cancer treatment. The receptors originated from a man between 35 and 75 years old with stage I lung adenocarcinoma.

This clone came up a few times. The V gene is TRBV6-8, the J gene TRBJ1-2; 7 bases line up with TRBD1. Trimming removed 6 bases from V and 8 bases from J; junction bases left unmatched: 12. This CDR3 is built from 14 residues. Per germline, CDR1 MNHGY and CDR2 SAAAGT. CDR3 region: CASSPQGGGKGYTF. CDR3 DNA sequence: TGTGCCAGCAGCCCCCAGGGGGGAGGAAAAGGCTACACCTTC.

This clone has more than one count but fewer than ten. The genes are TRBV6-8 and TRBJ2-3, with D perhaps TRBD2 (5 bases). The CDR3 totals 13 residues. Trimming shortened V by 5 bases and J by 5 bases, and 11 bases separated the two germline ends. The germline CDR1 and CDR2 sequences are MNHGY and SAAAGT. The CDR3 region has the DNA TGTGCCAGCAGTGATACTAGGGTAGATACGCAGTATTTT. It yields the protein CASSDTRVDTQYF.

The chain links TRBV11-3 to TRBJ2-3; 7 bases map to TRBD1. The CDR3 totals 15 residues. With 4 bases clipped from V and 1 base from J, the junction kept 5 bases outside the gene matches. The germline CDR1 and CDR2 sequences are SGHNT and YENEEA. CDR3 in DNA: TGTGCCAGCAGCTCCACAGGGGCAGGCACAGATACGCAGTATTTT. This translates into CASSSTGAGTDTQYF.

The chain couples TRBV19 to TRBJ1-5; TRBD1 is a possible D gene (6 bases). Germline lookup yields CDR1 LNHDA and CDR2 SQIVND (reference sequence). Trimming took 1 base from V and 6 from J, leaving 13 bases between them. The CDR3 extends over 15 amino acids. The CDR3 DNA follows: TGTGCCAGTAGTATAGCGGGGGCGCAGGGTCAGCCCCAGCATTTT. Translating it yields CASSIAGAQGQPQHF.

This clone was seen a handful of times. The rearrangement joins TRBV15 to TRBJ1-2; TRBD1 matches 8 bases. V shed 2 bases and J 8 bases; nucleotides not matched to a gene: 13. This CDR3 region has 16 residues. CDR1 is LNHNV and CDR2 is YYDKDF in the germline V gene (reference sequence). The CDR3 protein is CATSRTTGGRTSGYTF. In DNA, the CDR3 is TGTGCCACCAGCAGAACCACAGGGGGGCGGACGAGCGGCTACACCTTC. The full variable domain, rest sourced from reference TRBV15 and TRBJ1-2, is DAMVIQNPRYQVTQFGKPVTLSCSQTLNHNVMYWYQQKSSQAPKLLFHYYDKDFNNEADTPDNFQSRRPNTSFCFLDIRSPGLGDTAMYLCATSRTTGGRTSGYTFGSGTRLTVV.

This clone came up a few times. The genes are TRBV14 and TRBJ2-1; TRBD1 matches at 8 bases. This CDR3 is built from 13 residues. The trim removed 2 bases at V and 13 bases at J, leaving 7 bases unmatched. Per the germline V gene, CDR1 is SGHDN and CDR2 is FVKESK. CDR3 sequence (DNA): TGTGCCAGCAGCCAATCCCCAGGGGGCGTTCAGTTCTTC. Protein sequence: CASSQSPGGVQFF.

This chain uses TRBV4-1 with TRBJ2-2, with 7 nucleotides matching TRBD2. V dropped 2 bases and J dropped 5; count of bases not matched to a gene: 8. In germline, CDR1 is MGHRA, CDR2 YSYEKL. CDR3 length equals 16 residues. The CDR3 DNA reads TGCGCCAGCAGCCAATCCCGGGGGGTGTGGACCGGGGAGCTGTTTTTT. It translates to CASSQSRGVWTGELFF.

In this sample, this clone turned up once. V is TRBV18 and J is TRBJ2-1; no reliable D call. CDR3 size: 15 residues. With 0 bases removed from V and 9 bases from J, the gap between germline ends came to 15 bases. Germline V gives CDR1 KGHSH, CDR2 LQKENI. CDR3 DNA: TGTGCCAGCTCACCACCTATGAAGGTGGTGGGTGAGCAGTTCTTC. Translating it yields CASSPPMKVVGEQFF.

V is TRBV9 and J is TRBJ1-3; 8 positions match TRBD1. The CDR3 length is 15 residues. Trimming removed 4 bases from V and 7 bases from J; junction bases left unmatched: 10. Germline CDR1 reads SGDLS; CDR2 reads YYNGEE. This CDR3 reads CASSSPDRAGNTIYF. The CDR3 DNA reads TGTGCCAGCAGCTCCCCGGACAGGGCAGGGAACACCATATATTTT.

In its sample, this clone was seen a few times. V is TRBV12-2 and J is TRBJ1-1; the table's D call, TRBD1, was not checked against the DNA. TRBV12-2 is listed as a pseudogene. The CDR3 runs 14 residues. Written as DNA, the CDR3 is TGTGCCAGTCGGACAGGACAAGGGAACACTGAAGCTTTCTTT. Translation: CASRTGQGNTEAFF.

This clone was detected a few times. V usage is TRBV11-3 and J usage is TRBJ2-3; D is unclear. Trimming shortened V by 6 bases and J by 2 bases, and 18 bases separated the two germline ends. The germline gives CDR1 SGHNT, CDR2 YENEEA. This CDR3 contains 16 residues. The CDR3 sequence: CASSRLGAKVTDTQYF. CDR3 nucleotide sequence: TGTGCCAGCAGTCGTCTGGGCGCCAAGGTCACAGATACGCAGTATTTT.

The chain carries TRBV6-8 and TRBJ2-5; D call uncertain. Germline V gene sequence: CDR1 MNHGY, CDR2 SAAAGT. CDR3 size: 12 residues. V lost 5 bases and J lost 5, with 9 bases in between. The CDR3 loop is CASSPQGETQYF. In DNA form, the CDR3 reads TGTGCCAGCAGTCCCCAAGGGGAGACCCAGTACTTC.

The chain recombines TRBV6-8 with TRBJ1-1; TRBD1 matches at 7 bases. Germline CDR1 is MNHGY and CDR2 is SAAAGT. This CDR3 has 16 residues. V shed 6 bases and J 5 bases; nucleotides not matched to a gene: 15. The CDR3 DNA reads as TGTGCCAGCAGCCTTAGGGGGCGAGGGGCAGAGACTGAAGCTTTCTTT. Its protein is CASSLRGRGAETEAFF.

The chain employs TRBV11-1 and TRBJ1-2; 9 bases align to TRBD1. Germline CDR1 reads SGHAT; CDR2 reads FQDESV (reference sequence). CDR3 length equals 17 residues. J was trimmed by 0 bases and V by 5 bases; bases with no gene match: 10. CDR3 sequence reads: CASSQPGQGLANYGYTF. In nucleotides, the CDR3 is TGTGCCAGCAGCCAACCGGGACAGGGCTTAGCTAACTATGGCTACACCTTC.

This clone turned up a few times. The V call is TRBV28, the J call TRBJ2-5; the D gene is possibly TRBD1 (5 bases). The CDR3 has 13 amino acids. Trimming removed 6 bases from V and 5 bases from J, with 13 bases in between. Germline V gene data show CDR1 as MDHEN and CDR2 as SYDVKM. The CDR3 region is CASSPDSWETQYF. CDR3 coding DNA: TGTGCCAGCAGCCCCGACAGCTGGGAGACCCAGTACTTC.

This clone is judged large. The chain is built from TRBV11-3 and TRBJ2-7; 9 bases align to TRBD1. The CDR3 covers 16 residues. Trimming at V came to 1 base and at J to 2 bases, leaving 6 bases not matched to a gene. CDR1 is SGHNT and CDR2 is YENEEA in the germline V gene. CDR3 protein: CASSLVFGQGTYEQYF. The CDR3 nucleotides read TGTGCCAGCAGCTTAGTTTTCGGACAGGGGACCTACGAGCAGTACTTC. The full variable domain, its missing parts supplied by reference TRBV11-3 and TRBJ2-7, is EAGVVQSPRYKIIEKKQPVAFWCNPISGHNTLYWYLQNLGQGPELLIRYENEEAVDDSQLPKDRFSAERLKGVDSTLKIQPAELGDSAVYLCASSLVFGQGTYEQYFGPGTRLTVT.

This clone is deemed large. The chain uses TRBV28 and TRBJ2-5, with 7 nucleotides matching TRBD2. The CDR3 runs 15 residues. Germline loops: CDR1 MDHEN, CDR2 SYDVKM. V shed 7 bases and J 5 bases; nucleotides not matched to a gene: 13. The CDR3 bases are TGTGCCAGCACCCGGACGGCGGGGGTTGGTGAGACCCAGTACTTC. Its translation is CASTRTAGVGETQYF.

This clone was found a few times. The chain recombines TRBV19 with TRBJ2-2; 10 nucleotides agree with TRBD2. Germline lookup yields CDR1 LNHDA and CDR2 SQIVND (reference sequence). The junction had 1 base not matched to a gene; V was cut back by 6 bases and J by 0 bases. The CDR3 contains 15 residues. DNA for the CDR3: TGTGCCAGTAGGCTAGCGGGAGCGAACACCGGGGAGCTGTTTTTT. Translation gives CASRLAGANTGELFF. Using reference TRBV19 and TRBJ2-2 for the parts outside the CDR3, the full variable domain is DGGITQSPKYLFRKEGQNVTLSCEQNLNHDAMYWYRQDPGQGLRLIYYSQIVNDFQKGDIAEGYSVSREKKESFPLTVTSAQKNPTAFYLCASRLAGANTGELFFGEGSRLTVL.

The rearrangement links TRBV19 to TRBJ2-1, with D perhaps given as TRBD1 or TRBD2 (5 bases each). Per germline, CDR1 LNHDA and CDR2 SQIVND (reference sequence). The CDR3 spans 14 residues. Trimming took off 6 bases at V and 12 bases at J, with 21 bases between the two ends. The CDR3 DNA reads as TGTGCCAGTAGAACGTCCGGGGCCCTCTTCGGGCAGTTCTTC. The encoded protein is CASRTSGALFGQFF.

The chain combines TRBV19 with TRBJ2-2, with TRBD2 matching 12 bases. The length of the CDR3 is 17 residues. Germline-derived CDR1 and CDR2 are LNHDA and SQIVND (reference sequence). Losses at the gene ends were 5 bases for V and 3 bases for J; bases not matched to a gene: 7. The CDR3, as DNA: TGTGCCAGTAGTTCCCCTAGCGGGGGGGCCTACACCGGGGAGCTGTTTTTT. Translating it yields CASSSPSGGAYTGELFF.

The chain employs TRBV12-5 and TRBJ1-1, with D uncertain. This CDR3 region has 13 residues. Germline CDR1 is LGHNT and CDR2 is FRNRAP. Trimming stripped 1 base from V and 10 bases from J, with 13 bases between. This chain's CDR3 is CASGLAGIPGAFF. The DNA for the CDR3 is TGTGCTAGTGGTTTGGCGGGGATTCCGGGAGCTTTCTTT. The whole variable domain, filled in from reference TRBV12-5 and TRBJ1-1, reads DARVTQTPRHKVTEMGQEVTMRCQPILGHNTVFWYRQTMMQGLELLAYFRNRAPLDDSGMPKDRFSAEMPDATLATLKIQPSEPRDSAVYFCASGLAGIPGAFFGQGTRLTVV.